This T cell receptor (beta chain) was obtained from a study of blood T cell repertoires in COVID-19. The wider study: Some COVID-19 samples were acute and others convalescent; all came from the United States, Italy and Spain. Sources were T cells, B-cell-depleted T cells, or PBMCs; the material itself was cDNA or gDNA.

The CDR3 has 14 residues. Germline CDR1 is SGHAT and CDR2 is FQNNGV. V gave up 5 bases and J gave up 4 bases, with 14 bases separating them. Under the authors' procedure: Estimated nucleated cell counts came from reference gene primer amplification. Some clones are missing from TCRdb's copy, which holds only in-frame ones; the method was immunoSEQ multiplex PCR. V, J and clone size were drawn from that table, and D and trimming were deduced from the DNA. The sample contains some 37,000 clones, 85% to 90% of which appear only once. The TCR comes from a man aged 65 to 85 with acute or convalescent COVID-19. The V call is TRBV11-2, the J call TRBJ1-2, with a possible D match to TRBD1 (5 bases). Material: peripheral blood. CDR3 in DNA: TGTGCCAGCAGCACGATGACAGCCTCCTATGGCTACACCTTC. Its protein product is CASSTMTASYGYTF.